The 2 T cell receptor beta chains below come from one sample, sequenced in a study of radiotherapy plus CTLA-4 blockade in lung cancer. Sequencing used immunoSEQ multiplex PCR; TCRdb keeps in-frame clones, though not all of them. The sample carries roughly 88,000 clones, 83% recorded once. This specimen was peripheral blood, taken from a patient treated with radiotherapy plus ipilimumab. These TCRs come from a human donor with non-small cell lung cancer who had stable disease on radiotherapy plus ipilimumab.

The chain recombines TRBV10-3 with TRBJ2-5; D gene unclear. The V and J ends lost 8 bases and 4 bases respectively, with 11 bases between them. The germline V gene encodes CDR1 ENHRY and CDR2 SYGVKD. The CDR3 contains 12 residues. The CDR3 is CAISPGRETQYF. The CDR3 DNA sequence: TGTGCCATCTCCCCAGGTCGAGAGACCCAGTACTTC.

The chain recombines TRBV30 with TRBJ2-7; a possible D gene is TRBD2 (5 bases). This CDR3 region has 16 residues. Germline V gene lookup returns CDR1 GTSNPN and CDR2 SVGIG (reference sequence). The germline V and J ends were trimmed by 2 bases and 5 bases, with 22 bases remaining between them. CDR3 sequence: CAWSRGVKAEGHEQYF. CDR3 bases: TGTGCCTGGAGTCGGGGTGTTAAAGCCGAGGGTCACGAGCAGTACTTC.